The 27 T cell receptor beta chains below come from one sample, sequenced in a study of cytomegalovirus exposure and HLA in healthy donors. With 60 Vbeta and 13 Jbeta primers, the PCR was carried out. Generated by immunoSEQ multiplex PCR, the TCRdb table keeps only in-frame clones and is missing some. The table includes some 110,000 clones, around 78% detected once. The sample taken for sequencing was PBMCs. These receptors came from a male donor in good health and CMV-seronegative.

This clone is a singleton in its sample. The chain has TRBV27 and TRBJ2-7; unclear D gene. Germline loops: CDR1 MNHEY, CDR2 SMNVEV (reference sequence). V lost 0 bases and J 1 base, leaving 4 bases between the germline ends. There are 13 residues in the CDR3. The CDR3, as DNA: TGTGCCAGCAGTTTATCCGGGTCCTACGAGCAGTACTTC. Translation gives CASSLSGSYEQYF.

V and J are TRBV30 and TRBJ1-3, with TRBD1 matching over 9 bases. CDR1 is GTSNPN and CDR2 is SVGIG in the germline V gene (reference sequence). This CDR3 has 15 amino acids. V shed 2 bases, J shed 4 bases, and the junction held 6 bases outside the gene matches. CDR3 in amino acids: CAWSWTGAIGNTIYF. The CDR3 region has the DNA TGTGCCTGGAGTTGGACAGGGGCAATAGGAAACACCATATATTTT.

The chain is built from TRBV19 and TRBJ2-3; 13 nucleotides agree with TRBD2. CDR1 is LNHDA and CDR2 is SQIVND in the germline V gene (reference sequence). The CDR3 is made up of 18 amino acids. Germline trimming cut 4 bases from V and 0 bases from J; bases unmatched to any gene: 7. CDR3 amino acids: CASSTPGLAGPSTDTQYF. The CDR3, as DNA: TGTGCCAGTAGTACTCCGGGACTAGCGGGACCTAGCACAGATACGCAGTATTTT.

This clone occurred a few times. The chain combines TRBV7-9 with TRBJ2-1; a weak D match, TRBD2 (6 bases). The length of the CDR3 is 13 residues. Trimming stripped 5 bases from V and 10 bases from J, with 15 bases between. CDR1 is SEHNR and CDR2 is FQNEAQ in the germline V gene (reference sequence). The CDR3 DNA reads as TGTGCCAGCAGCGAGACTAGGACTATGGAGCAGTTCTTC. Translation: CASSETRTMEQFF. Full variable domain (missing parts from reference TRBV7-9 and TRBJ2-1): DTGVSQNPRHKITKRGQNVTFRCDPISEHNRLYWYRQTLGQGPEFLTYFQNEAQLEKSRLLSDRFSAERPKGSFSTLEIQRTEQGDSAMYLCASSETRTMEQFFGPGTRLTVL.

A few counts support this clone. The chain uses TRBV7-3 and TRBJ2-1, with 7 bases matching TRBD2. Looked up from germline, CDR1 is SGHTA and CDR2 is FQGTGA. V trimming: 4 bases; J trimming: 8 bases; junction bases outside the gene matches: 20. This CDR3 contains 18 residues. In DNA, the CDR3 is TGTGCCAGCAGCTCCCTCGGTTTAAGGGAGGGCCTTCTCGATGAGCAGTTCTTC. As protein: CASSSLGLREGLLDEQFF.

The rearrangement joins TRBV4-1 to TRBJ2-5; TRBD1 aligns across 8 bases. The J call may be incorrect, as the DNA end agrees better with TRBJ2-7. The length of the CDR3 is 17 residues. Germline V gene sequence: CDR1 MGHRA, CDR2 YSYEKL. The CDR3 DNA sequence: TGCGCCAGCAGCCATATAAAACCGGGACAGGTCTCCTACGAGCAGTACTTC. Encoded protein: CASSHIKPGQVSYEQYF.

The chain employs TRBV7-3 and TRBJ2-2; D perhaps matches TRBD2 (5 bases). Germline loops: CDR1 SGHTA, CDR2 FQGTGA. CDR3 length equals 14 residues. Trimming removed 5 bases from V and 5 bases from J, with 12 bases in between. The CDR3 nucleotides are TGTGCCAGCAGCCCCCTCGGGGTGACCGGGGAGCTGTTTTTT. It codes for CASSPLGVTGELFF.

The V and J genes are TRBV19 and TRBJ2-3, with D possibly matching TRBD2 (6 bases). Per the germline V gene, CDR1 is LNHDA and CDR2 is SQIVND (reference sequence). CDR3 length: 15 amino acids. V was shortened by 3 bases and J by 4 bases, with 14 bases between the two germline ends. CDR3 sequence reads: CASSIGGSVPDTQYF. In DNA form, the CDR3 reads TGTGCCAGTAGTATTGGGGGGTCGGTGCCAGATACGCAGTATTTT.

This clone was counted a few times. The V and J genes are TRBV5-1 and TRBJ2-1, with D possibly being TRBD1 (5 bases). The CDR3 length is 17 residues. Germline V CDR1 and CDR2: SGHRS, YFSETQ. The V end was cut by 0 bases, the J end by 0 bases, with 13 bases between. CDR3: CASSLEMQGSSYNEQFF. Written as DNA, the CDR3 is TGCGCCAGCAGCTTGGAGATGCAGGGAAGCTCCTACAATGAGCAGTTCTTC.

This clone appeared once. The chain has TRBV27 and TRBJ1-4; D may be TRBD1 (5 bases). V lost 6 bases to trimming and J lost 7 bases, with 15 bases between them. Germline V gene lookup returns CDR1 MNHEY and CDR2 SMNVEV (reference sequence). The CDR3 covers 14 residues. The CDR3 region has the DNA TGTGCCAGCAGCCGACAGTTCTTAAGTGAAAAACTGTTTTTT. Residues: CASSRQFLSEKLFF.

This clone was counted a single time. This chain connects TRBV27 to TRBJ2-2; D gene unclear. V gave up 5 bases and J gave up 6 bases, with 19 bases separating them. Per the germline V gene, CDR1 is MNHEY and CDR2 is SMNVEV (reference sequence). The CDR3 runs to 16 residues. The CDR3 nucleotides are TGTGCCAGCAGTAAGGTGGATCTAGTAATGCCCGGGGAGCTGTTTTTT. It yields the protein CASSKVDLVMPGELFF.

This clone was seen only once. V and J are TRBV19 and TRBJ1-2; possible D gene TRBD1, 6 bases. This CDR3 is built from 15 residues. Germline CDR1 LNHDA, CDR2 SQIVND (reference sequence). V lost 5 bases and J lost 5, with 18 bases in between. The CDR3 sequence: CASSSGQGLWYGYTF. The CDR3 region has the DNA TGTGCCAGTAGTTCCGGGCAGGGGTTATGGTATGGCTACACCTTC.

V is TRBV27 and J is TRBJ2-7; the match to TRBD2 covers 10 bases. V lost 5 bases and J lost 3; bases outside the gene matches: 7. The CDR3 covers 15 residues. Germline values: CDR1 MNHEY, CDR2 SMNVEV (reference sequence). The CDR3 sequence: CASSPQREGLYEQYF. In nucleotides, the CDR3 is TGTGCCAGCAGTCCCCAGCGGGAGGGCCTCTACGAGCAGTACTTC.

Only a few counts were recorded for this clone. CDR3 bases: TGTGCTAGTGCCGACAGGGGCCTCTCCTACGAGCAGTACTTC. It translates to CASADRGLSYEQYF. The rearrangement uses TRBV12-5 and TRBJ2-7; 8 bases line up with TRBD1. Per germline, CDR1 LGHNT and CDR2 FRNRAP. CDR3 length equals 14 residues. V lost 7 bases, J lost 0 bases, and 5 bases stayed unmatched.

The chain links TRBV7-9 to TRBJ2-1; 8 bases are a match to TRBD1. With 5 bases clipped from V and 6 bases from J, the junction kept 3 bases outside the gene matches. From germline, CDR1 is SEHNR and CDR2 FQNEAQ (reference sequence). CDR3 length: 13 amino acids. CDR3 amino acids: CASSNTGGNEQFF. The DNA of the CDR3 is TGTGCCAGCAGCAATACAGGGGGCAATGAGCAGTTCTTC.

This clone was found a few times. The rearrangement uses TRBV11-2 and TRBJ2-3; no clear D. Germline assignment: CDR1 SGHAT and CDR2 FQNNGV. The CDR3 extends over 14 amino acids. V was pared by 2 bases and J by 6 bases, with 12 bases between. The CDR3 DNA reads as TGTGCCAGCAGCTTATTGGGCGTTGGCGATACGCAGTATTTT. This sequence encodes CASSLLGVGDTQYF. The complete variable domain, with remaining parts taken from reference TRBV11-2 and TRBJ2-3, reads EAGVAQSPRYKIIEKRQSVAFWCNPISGHATLYWYQQILGQGPKLLIQFQNNGVVDDSQLPKDRFSAERLKGVDSTLKIQPAKLEDSAVYLCASSLLGVGDTQYFGPGTRLTVL.

The rearrangement links TRBV15 to TRBJ2-6; D call uncertain. Germline V CDR1 and CDR2: LNHNV, YYDKDF (reference sequence). V was trimmed by 0 bases and J by 4 bases, leaving 7 bases between them. This CDR3 has 15 amino acids. This CDR3 reads CATSREQSGANVLTF. For the CDR3, the DNA is TGTGCCACCAGCAGAGAACAGTCAGGGGCCAACGTCCTGACTTTC. The variable domain in full, with the rest retrieved from reference TRBV15 and TRBJ2-6, is DAMVIQNPRYQVTQFGKPVTLSCSQTLNHNVMYWYQQKSSQAPKLLFHYYDKDFNNEADTPDNFQSRRPNTSFCFLDIRSPGLGDTAMYLCATSREQSGANVLTFGAGSRLTVL.

The chain links TRBV19 to TRBJ1-5, with no clear D. The CDR3 runs to 12 residues. Germline V gene sequence: CDR1 LNHDA, CDR2 SQIVND (reference sequence). V shed 3 bases and J shed 9 bases, with 9 bases lying between them. CDR3 in amino acids: CASSIPQRPQHF. As DNA, the CDR3 is TGTGCCAGTAGTATCCCACAGAGGCCCCAGCATTTT.

As regards this clone: This may arise from a read error, as a much more abundant clone is one base away. V usage is TRBV9 and J usage is TRBJ2-6; possible D gene TRBD1, 5 bases. Germline V gives CDR1 SGDLS, CDR2 YYNGEE. This CDR3 comprises 15 residues. V lost 4 bases to trimming and J lost 0 bases, with 8 bases between them. The CDR3 is CASSFDSSGANVLTF. DNA of the CDR3: TGTGCCAGCAGCTTTGACAGCTCTGGGGCCAACGTCCTGACTTTC.

Regarding this clone: Germline and junction disagree at one end, which may indicate a read error. This sequence joins TRBV7-9 and TRBJ1-1; no clear D. This CDR3 has 15 amino acids. Germline CDR1 SEHNR, CDR2 FQNEAQ (reference sequence). The CDR3 nucleotides are TGTTCCAGCAGCTCCAGAAGTGATGGCAACACTGAAGCTTTCTTT. Encoded protein: CSSSSRSDGNTEAFF.

The rearrangement links TRBV11-2 to TRBJ2-7; 8 bases map to TRBD1. Trimming at V came to 7 bases and at J to 9 bases, leaving 8 bases not matched to a gene. Germline-derived CDR1 and CDR2 are SGHAT and FQNNGV. This CDR3 contains 12 residues. CDR3: CASNPGQGGQYF. The CDR3 DNA is TGTGCCAGCAACCCAGGACAGGGTGGGCAGTACTTC.

This chain connects TRBV7-2 to TRBJ2-5, with TRBD1 matching 7 bases. This CDR3 is built from 15 residues. The germline V gene has CDR1 SGHTA and CDR2 FQGNSA. The ends lost 2 bases at V and 2 bases at J; junction bases unmatched: 5. The CDR3 loop is CASSLNRGRQETQYF. CDR3 bases: TGTGCCAGCAGCTTAAACAGGGGAAGGCAAGAGACCCAGTACTTC.

As regards this clone: A junction end diverges from the germline sequence, so it may reflect a read error. The rearrangement uses TRBV7-7 and TRBJ2-5, with TRBD1 as a possible D gene (6 bases). This CDR3 is 15 amino acids long. Germline V gene data show CDR1 as SSHAT and CDR2 as FNYEAQ (reference sequence). CDR3 in amino acids: CASSSIRGPQETQYF. In nucleotides, the CDR3 is TGTGCTAGCAGCTCGATCAGGGGCCCCCAAGAGACCCAGTACTTC.

The rearrangement links TRBV9 to TRBJ2-1; 13 positions agree with TRBD2. Trimming cost V 4 bases and J 8 bases; bases outside gene matches: 6. The CDR3 is 15 residues long. Germline values: CDR1 SGDLS, CDR2 YYNGEE. The CDR3 nucleotides are TGTGCCAGCAGCATCGGGACTAGCGGGACTTATGAGCAGTTCTTC. Translation: CASSIGTSGTYEQFF.

V gene TRBV19 combines with J gene TRBJ1-5; TRBD1 aligns across 8 bases. Germline V gives CDR1 LNHDA, CDR2 SQIVND (reference sequence). The CDR3 totals 15 residues. V lost 3 bases, J lost 5 bases, and 6 bases stayed unmatched. CDR3 coding DNA: TGTGCCAGTAGTATTGGGACAGGAGTGGATCAGCCCCAGCATTTT. Translating gives CASSIGTGVDQPQHF.

DNA of the CDR3: TGTGCCAGCAGTTCCGTGACATTTCAGCCCCAGCATTTT. Residues: CASSSVTFQPQHF. The chain combines TRBV6-6 with TRBJ1-5; D call uncertain. Trimming cost V 4 bases and J 6 bases, with 10 bases left between them. CDR1 is MNHNY and CDR2 is SVGAGI in the germline V gene (reference sequence). CDR3 size: 13 residues.

The chain is built from TRBV27 and TRBJ1-3; D gene ambiguous. The CDR3 is 14 amino acids. Trimming pared 5 bases from V and 3 bases from J, leaving 11 bases between. Germline CDR1 is MNHEY and CDR2 is SMNVEV (reference sequence). DNA of the CDR3: TGTGCCAGCAGTCCACTAGGCGGTGGAAACACCATATATTTT. This codes for CASSPLGGGNTIYF.